A single sample gave rise to the 8 T cell receptor beta chains below, sequenced in a study of type 1 regulatory T cells. A single record per CDR3 protein comes from TCRdb applying MiXCR to the reads. The repertoire holds some 89,000 distinct CDR3 sequences, with 25% to 40% as singletons. Sequenced sample: CD4+ T cells, either the whole sample or a sorted fraction (not recorded which). These TCRs come from a human donor in good health.

As for this clonotype: A junction end diverges from the germline sequence, so it may reflect a read error. The chain uses TRBV7-2 and TRBJ1-1, with 8 nucleotides matching TRBD1. The CDR3 spans 16 residues. Germline-derived CDR1 and CDR2 are SGHTA and FQGNSA. CDR3 in amino acids: CANSLVVRTGSTEAFF. The CDR3 coding sequence is TGTGCCAACAGCTTAGTAGTCCGGACAGGGAGCACTGAAGCTTTCTTT.

The genes are TRBV3-1 and TRBJ2-3; the match to TRBD2 covers 14 bases. This CDR3 is 17 amino acids long. V shed 0 bases and J 9 bases; nucleotides not matched to a gene: 8. CDR1 and CDR2 from the germline V gene are LGHDT and YNNKEL (reference sequence). DNA for the CDR3: TGTGCCAGCAGCCAAGAAGGGACTAGCGGGGGTCGAGACACGCAGTATTTT. Its protein is CASSQEGTSGGRDTQYF.

This clonotype has just one count. The junction differs from germline at one of its ends, possibly a read error. The chain carries TRBV20-1 and TRBJ2-6, with D perhaps given as TRBD1 or TRBD2 (5 bases each). The CDR3 loop spans 13 amino acids. The germline V gene has CDR1 DFQATT and CDR2 SNEGSKA (reference sequence). The CDR3 spells CSARTAGANILTF. The DNA for the CDR3 is TGCAGTGCTAGGACTGCCGGGGCCAACATCCTGACTTTC.

The chain has TRBV29-1 and TRBJ2-1; 7 bases agree with TRBD1. V dropped 1 base and J dropped 0; count of bases not matched to a gene: 6. Germline CDR1 SQVTM, CDR2 ANQGSEA. The CDR3 loop spans 16 amino acids. CDR3 nucleotide sequence: TGCAGCGTTGAAGGAGGAGCAGGGGGCTCCTACAATGAGCAGTTCTTC. Translated: CSVEGGAGGSYNEQFF.

The chain links TRBV7-8 to TRBJ2-3, with 9 bases lining up with TRBD2. The CDR3 has 16 amino acids. With 2 bases clipped from V and 4 bases from J, the junction kept 7 bases outside the gene matches. The germline gives CDR1 SGHVS, CDR2 FQNEAQ. CDR3 sequence reads: CASSLFLAGGSDTQYF. CDR3 sequence (DNA): TGTGCCAGCAGCTTATTCCTTGCGGGAGGGTCAGATACGCAGTATTTT.

The rearrangement links TRBV20-1 to TRBJ2-1; D is unclear. Germline CDR1 reads DFQATT; CDR2 reads SNEGSKA (reference sequence). Trimming cost V 3 bases and J 4 bases, with 16 bases left between them. This CDR3 is built from 15 residues. The CDR3 nucleotides are TGCAGTGCTAGCTTTGCGGTAAGGGTATACAATGAGCAGTTCTTC. It specifies CSASFAVRVYNEQFF.

This clonotype was seen at least ten times. V and J are TRBV18 and TRBJ2-1; 9 bases map to TRBD2. Germline V gene sequence: CDR1 KGHSH, CDR2 LQKENI. CDR3 size: 14 residues. V lost 7 bases, J lost 5 bases, and 6 bases stayed unmatched. As DNA, the CDR3 is TGTGCCAGCTTCCCGGGACTAGCTCACAATGAGCAGTTCTTC. Protein sequence: CASFPGLAHNEQFF.

In its sample, this clonotype was seen a few times. The chain recombines TRBV30 with TRBJ1-1, with D possibly TRBD1 on 5 matching bases. Trimming pared 4 bases from V and 5 bases from J, leaving 14 bases between. This CDR3 spans 13 amino acids. Germline V gene data show CDR1 as GTSNPN and CDR2 as SVGIG (reference sequence). DNA of the CDR3: TGTGCCTGGAAAACAGCGGGGGGAACTGAAGCTTTCTTT. The encoded protein is CAWKTAGGTEAFF.